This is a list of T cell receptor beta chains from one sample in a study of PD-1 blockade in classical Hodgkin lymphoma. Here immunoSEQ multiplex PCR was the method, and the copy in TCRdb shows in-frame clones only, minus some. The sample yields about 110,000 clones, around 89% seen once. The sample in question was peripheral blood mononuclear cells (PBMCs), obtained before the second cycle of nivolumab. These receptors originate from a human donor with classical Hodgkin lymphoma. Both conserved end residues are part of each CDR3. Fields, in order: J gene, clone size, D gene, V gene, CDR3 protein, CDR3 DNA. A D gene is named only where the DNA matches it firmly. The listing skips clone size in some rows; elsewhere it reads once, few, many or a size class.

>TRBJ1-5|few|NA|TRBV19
CASSIRETSNQPQHF
TGTGCCAGTAGTATAAGGGAGACTAGCAATCAGCCCCAGCATTTT
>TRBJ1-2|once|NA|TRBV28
CASSRGGYGYTF
TGTGCCAGCAGTAGGGGGGGCTATGGCTACACCTTC
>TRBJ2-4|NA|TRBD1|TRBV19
CASSLGTGLAKNIQYF
TGTGCCAGTAGTCTCGGGACAGGTCTAGCCAAAAACATTCAGTACTTC
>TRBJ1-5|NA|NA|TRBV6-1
CASSEGLRGNQPQHF
TGTGCCAGCAGTGAGGGTCTCAGGGGTAATCAGCCCCAGCATTTT
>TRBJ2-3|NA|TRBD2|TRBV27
CASSQGTSGTHSADTQYF
TGTGCCAGCAGCCAAGGGACTAGCGGGACCCACTCTGCGGATACGCAGTATTTT
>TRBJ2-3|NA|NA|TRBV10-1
CASGMGDGTDTQYF
TGCGCCAGTGGGATGGGGGATGGCACAGATACGCAGTATTTT
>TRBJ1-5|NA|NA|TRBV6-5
CASSYSASLDQPQHF
TGTGCCAGCAGTTACTCGGCCAGTTTAGATCAGCCCCAGCATTTT
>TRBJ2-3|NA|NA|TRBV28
CASRDRNTDTQYF
TGTGCCAGCAGGGACAGAAACACAGATACGCAGTATTTT
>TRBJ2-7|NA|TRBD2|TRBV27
CASSLRGGAYEQYF
TGTGCCAGCAGTTTACGGGGGGGCGCCTACGAGCAGTACTTC
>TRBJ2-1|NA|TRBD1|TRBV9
CASSVSGTGVNEQFF
TGTGCCAGCAGCGTTTCCGGGACAGGGGTCAATGAGCAGTTCTTC
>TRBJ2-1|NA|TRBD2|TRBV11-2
CASSLVASGLYNEQFF
TGTGCCAGCAGCTTAGTGGCTAGCGGGCTCTACAATGAGCAGTTCTTC
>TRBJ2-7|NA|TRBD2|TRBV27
CASSPSGSMSEQYF
TGTGCCAGCAGCCCTAGCGGTAGTATGTCAGAGCAGTACTTC
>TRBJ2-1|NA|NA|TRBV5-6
CASSPSLGGEGEQFF
TGTGCCAGCAGCCCCTCTCTTGGAGGTGAGGGTGAGCAGTTCTTC
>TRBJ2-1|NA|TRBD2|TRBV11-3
CASTAAGGDNEQFF
TGTGCCAGCACCGCGGCGGGAGGGGACAATGAGCAGTTCTTC
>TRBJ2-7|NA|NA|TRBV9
CVSSVDNSGYEQYF
TGTGTCAGCAGCGTAGATAATAGCGGCTACGAGCAGTACTTC
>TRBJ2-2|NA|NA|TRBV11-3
CASSRDFRMGELFF
TGTGCCAGCAGCAGGGACTTCAGGATGGGGGAGCTGTTTTTT
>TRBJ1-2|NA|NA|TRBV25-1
CASSWGAGYTF
TGTGCCAGCAGTTGGGGAGCCGGCTACACCTTC
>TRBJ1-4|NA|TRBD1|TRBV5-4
CASSLSRDSNEKLFF
TGTGCCAGCAGCTTGTCCCGGGACAGTAATGAAAAACTGTTTTTT
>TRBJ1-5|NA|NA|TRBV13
CASSLNSGSGSNQPQHF
TGTGCCAGCAGCTTAAATTCAGGCTCCGGGAGCAATCAGCCCCAGCATTTT
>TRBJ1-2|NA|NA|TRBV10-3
CAISDRDYGYTF
TGTGCCATCAGTGACAGGGACTATGGCTACACCTTC
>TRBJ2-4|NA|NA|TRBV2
CASSERFQDLKNIQYF
TGTGCCAGCAGTGAAAGGTTTCAGGACCTCAAAAACATTCAGTACTTC
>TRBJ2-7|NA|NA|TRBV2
CASRGSVTGEQYF
TGTGCCAGCCGCGGGTCAGTCACGGGGGAGCAGTACTTC
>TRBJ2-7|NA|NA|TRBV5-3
CARSLESHGYF
TGTGCCAGAAGCTTGGAGTCTCACGGGTACTTC
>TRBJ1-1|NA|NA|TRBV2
CASSGKGGNTEAFF
TGTGCCAGCAGTGGCAAGGGGGGGAACACTGAAGCTTTCTTT
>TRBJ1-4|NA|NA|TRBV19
CASSTPRPAEKLFF
TGTGCCAGTAGTACCCCTCGGCCAGCGGAAAAACTGTTTTTT
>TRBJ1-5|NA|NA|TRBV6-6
CASRQAQGQPQHF
TGTGCCAGCAGACAAGCCCAGGGCCAGCCCCAGCATTTT
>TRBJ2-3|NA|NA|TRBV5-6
CASSLVQTTSTDTQYF
TGTGCCAGCAGCTTGGTACAGACTACTTCCACAGATACGCAGTATTTT
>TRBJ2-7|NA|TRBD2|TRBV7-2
CASSPTSGRYEQYF
TGTGCCAGCAGCCCAACTAGCGGGCGCTACGAGCAGTACTTC
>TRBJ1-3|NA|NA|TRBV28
CASSLWGSSSGNTIYF
TGTGCCAGCAGTTTGTGGGGCAGTAGCTCTGGAAACACCATATATTTT
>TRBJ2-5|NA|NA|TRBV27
CASSPLGAGQETQYF
TGTGCCAGCAGCCCCCTAGGGGCAGGCCAAGAGACCCAGTACTTC